This TCR beta chain came from a study of early T cells in non-severe SARS-CoV-2 infection. This clonotype was detected a few times. Antigen specificity is unknown. V lost 4 bases and J lost 2, with 12 bases in between. Germline values: CDR1 SGHRS, CDR2 YFSETQ. This CDR3 region has 14 residues. Whole-study results and caveats: Missing private and CD4 specificities, VDJdb matching favored anti-spike CD8 responses.

Individual cDNA molecules each received unique molecular identifiers attached to them. A single record per CDR3 protein comes from TCRdb applying MiXCR to the 5' RACE reads. This sample has tens of thousands of distinct CDR3 sequences, with more than 13% found just once. This TCR derives from an adult who was a healthcare worker with PCR-confirmed SARS-CoV-2 infection or an uninfected control (not recorded which). The sample comprised whole blood. The chain carries TRBV5-1 and TRBJ2-5, with unresolved D. DNA for the CDR3: TGCGCCAGCAGCACCCGACCAATACAAGAGACCCAGTACTTC. Translated: CASSTRPIQETQYF.